The clone carrying this T cell receptor (beta chain) was seen more than once but under ten times. The data stem from a study of cytomegalovirus exposure and HLA in healthy donors. A multiplex PCR was run with 60 Vbeta primers and 13 Jbeta primers. The data were produced by immunoSEQ multiplex PCR, yet TCRdb's version contains in-frame clones alone and is incomplete. The table has roughly 150,000 clones, 68% seen once. CDR3 length: 14 amino acids. V was pared by 6 bases and J by 1 base, with 10 bases between. Germline assignment: CDR1 SGHRS and CDR2 YFSETQ. The sequenced sample consisted of PBMCs. The chain joins TRBV5-1 to TRBJ2-2; a weak D match, TRBD1 (6 bases). The TCR comes from a man aged 25 to 40 in good health and CMV-seropositive. The CDR3 coding sequence is TGCGCCAGCACGGCGGACAGGAACACCGGGGAGCTGTTTTTT. Protein sequence: CASTADRNTGELFF.